This T cell receptor (beta chain) was sequenced during a study of T cell repertoires in cytomegalovirus infection. Study-wide background: An indication of both CMV infection and matching HLA type came from public TCR beta signatures.

MiXCR, run by TCRdb on the reads, gives a single entry per CDR3 protein. The sample lists 300,000 to 400,000 distinct CDR3 sequences, more than 8% occurring once. Worth noting for this clonotype: Its antigen remains unknown.

V lost 4 bases, J lost 7 bases, and 14 bases lay in between. The germline V gene encodes CDR1 LNHDA and CDR2 SQIVND (reference sequence). The CDR3 covers 14 residues. Findings and limits, study-wide: The ex vivo response was dominated by HLA-C-restricted CMV-specific TCR beta clonotypes. Cumulated frequencies of public TCR beta families served to identify carriers of CMV plus the relevant HLA.

The sample was PBMCs. This chain links TRBV19 with TRBJ1-5; the D is unclear. The clonotype was recovered from a human donor in good health (CMV status not recorded). Some clones in this sample may be carry-over from other donors' samples. This chain's CDR3 is CASSRSPGRQPQHF. Here the CDR3 DNA reads TGTGCCAGTAGTAGGTCTCCCGGACGACAGCCCCAGCATTTT. The entire variable domain, with the rest obtained from reference TRBV19 and TRBJ1-5, is as follows: DGGITQSPKYLFRKEGQNVTLSCEQNLNHDAMYWYRQDPGQGLRLIYYSQIVNDFQKGDIAEGYSVSREKKESFPLTVTSAQKNPTAFYLCASSRSPGRQPQHFGDGTRLSIL.